Listed below are T cell receptor beta chains from one sample, sequenced in a study of blood T cell repertoires in COVID-19. Using immunoSEQ multiplex PCR, the repertoire was profiled, and TCRdb retains in-frame clones only, with some absent. This table holds 100,000 or so clones, less than 90% found once. The sequencing sample was made of peripheral blood. Receptors were obtained from a man aged 45-65 years with acute or convalescent COVID-19. Each CDR3 is given with its conserved first and last residue. The D gene is left open where the match is weak. Rows give clone size only sometimes, using once, few, many, or a class for an expanded clone.

clone size	D gene	V gene	J gene	CDR3 protein	CDR3 DNA
NA	TRBD2	TRBV6-5	TRBJ2-1	CASSVSGGSYNEQFF	TGTGCCAGCAGCGTTAGCGGGGGCTCCTACAATGAGCAGTTCTTC
NA	TRBD2	TRBV27	TRBJ2-5	CASSDWGLGREEETQYF	TGTGCCAGCAGCGATTGGGGTCTAGGGCGGGAGGAAGAGACCCAGTACTTC
NA	NA	TRBV10-3	TRBJ1-4	CAISGTGLNEKLFF	TGTGCCATCAGCGGTACAGGGCTTAATGAAAAACTGTTTTTT
NA	NA	TRBV28	TRBJ1-1	CASSFFDLPGGVNTEAFF	TGTGCCAGCAGTTTTTTTGATTTACCGGGGGGTGTGAACACTGAAGCTTTCTTT
NA	TRBD1	TRBV7-9	TRBJ1-2	CASSTQTGGNYGYTF	TGTGCCAGCAGCACCCAGACAGGGGGTAACTATGGCTACACCTTC
few	TRBD1	TRBV30	TRBJ1-6	CACLTRTGRNSPLHF	TGTGCCTGCCTAACCCGGACAGGTCGCAATTCACCCCTCCACTTT
NA	NA	TRBV14	TRBJ1-6	CASSQDGIWNSPLHF	TGTGCCAGCAGCCAAGACGGGATATGGAATTCACCCCTCCACTTT
NA	NA	TRBV11-3	TRBJ2-3	CASRLGQKTDTQYF	TGTGCCAGCAGGTTAGGGCAGAAGACAGATACGCAGTATTTT
once	TRBD2	TRBV24-1	TRBJ2-1	CATSGLAGVYEQFF	TGTGCCACCAGTGGCCTAGCGGGAGTGTATGAGCAGTTCTTC
NA	TRBD2	TRBV10-3	TRBJ2-3	CAIRSGGPADTQYF	TGTGCCATCAGGAGCGGGGGGCCCGCAGATACGCAGTATTTT
NA	NA	TRBV6-1	TRBJ2-7	CASREGGGTSYEQYF	TGTGCCAGCAGGGAAGGGGGGGGCACCTCCTACGAGCAGTACTTC
NA	NA	TRBV6-5	TRBJ1-2	CASSYDSNYGYTF	TGTGCCAGCAGTTACGACAGCAACTATGGCTACACCTTC
NA	TRBD1	TRBV19	TRBJ1-4	CASSLGQGGITFF	TGTGCCAGTAGTCTCGGACAGGGTGGGATAACGTTTTTT
NA	NA	TRBV5-1	TRBJ1-4	CASSSLGGTNEKLFF	TGCGCCAGCAGCTCATTGGGGGGGACTAATGAAAAACTGTTTTTT
NA	NA	TRBV3-1/TRBV3-2	TRBJ1-6	CASSQASGGISPLHF	TGTGCCAGCAGCCAAGCATCGGGGGGGATTTCACCCCTCCACTTT
NA	NA	TRBV2	TRBJ1-5	CASSTSRGNQPQHF	TGTGCCAGCAGTACCTCCAGGGGAAATCAGCCCCAGCATTTT
NA	TRBD2	TRBV6-1	TRBJ2-5	CASSEGGAQREKTQYF	TGTGCCAGCAGTGAAGGAGGAGCGCAGCGGGAGAAGACCCAGTACTTC
few	NA	TRBV2	TRBJ2-5	CASSEVEGGETQYF	TGTGCCAGCAGTGAAGTTGAGGGCGGAGAGACCCAGTACTTC
NA	NA	TRBV5-8	TRBJ2-3	CASSLAQDTDTQYF	TGTGCCAGCAGCTTGGCCCAGGACACAGATACGCAGTATTTT
NA	NA	TRBV11-2	TRBJ1-6	CASSSRVTSSYNSPLHF	TGTGCCAGCTCTTCGCGGGTTACAAGTTCCTATAATTCACCCCTCCACTTT
NA	NA	TRBV30	TRBJ2-2	CAWRQDSSPGELFF	TGTGCCTGGAGACAAGACAGCTCTCCCGGGGAGCTGTTTTTT
NA	TRBD1	TRBV29-1	TRBJ1-4	CSVVLRGRRTNEKLFF	TGCAGCGTTGTTCTCAGGGGGCGCCGGACTAATGAAAAACTGTTTTTT
NA	TRBD2	TRBV29-1	TRBJ2-1	CSVVSGSYHNEQFF	TGCAGCGTTGTTAGCGGGAGCTACCACAATGAGCAGTTCTTC
NA	NA	TRBV11-2	TRBJ2-7	CASRSLLALEQYF	TGTGCCAGCAGGAGCCTACTTGCCCTCGAGCAGTACTTC
NA	TRBD1	TRBV14	TRBJ2-7	CASSQGQGAYEQYF	TGTGCCAGCAGCCAGGGACAGGGGGCCTACGAGCAGTACTTC
few	TRBD2	TRBV5-6	TRBJ2-7	CASSLEGLVYEQYF	TGTGCCAGCAGCTTGGAGGGACTAGTCTACGAGCAGTACTTC
NA	NA	TRBV9	TRBJ2-3	CASSVMGRSTDTQYF	TGTGCCAGCAGCGTCATGGGCCGAAGCACAGATACGCAGTATTTT
many	NA	TRBV21-1	TRBJ1-6	CASSKALRSRQPQRRNSPLHF	TGTGCCAGCAGCAAAGCATTAAGATCCCGACAGCCTCAAAGGCGGAATTCACCCCTCCACTTT
once	TRBD1	TRBV5-6	TRBJ1-4	CASSYSATGDNEKLFF	TGTGCCAGCAGCTACTCCGCGACAGGGGATAATGAAAAACTGTTTTTT
NA	TRBD1	TRBV27	TRBJ1-2	CASSLSRQGLYGYTF	TGTGCCAGCAGTTTATCGCGACAGGGGTTGTATGGCTACACCTTC
NA	NA	TRBV6-5	TRBJ1-2	CASNPADRPYGYTF	TGTGCCAGTAACCCGGCGGATCGACCCTATGGCTACACCTTC
NA	TRBD1	TRBV6-5	TRBJ2-3	CASSHGTGGTDTQYF	TGTGCCAGCAGTCACGGGACAGGCGGCACAGATACGCAGTATTTT
NA	TRBD2	TRBV30	TRBJ2-1	CAWSSGAYNEQFF	TGTGCCTGGAGTAGCGGGGCCTACAATGAGCAGTTCTTC
NA	NA	TRBV2	TRBJ2-7	CASSDLPGGYSYEQYF	TGTGCCAGCAGTGACCTACCCGGGGGATACTCCTACGAGCAGTACTTC
NA	NA	TRBV3-1/TRBV3-2	TRBJ2-5	CASSQAGRGYQETQYF	TGTGCCAGCAGCCAAGCTGGCCGGGGGTACCAAGAGACCCAGTACTTC
NA	NA	TRBV4-1	TRBJ1-3	CASSPLGARSGNTIYF	TGCGCCAGCAGCCCCCTGGGGGCGCGGTCTGGAAACACCATATATTTT
NA	NA	TRBV5-1	TRBJ2-7	CASSLAQGIRSEQYF	TGCGCCAGCAGCTTGGCCCAGGGGATTAGAAGCGAGCAGTACTTC